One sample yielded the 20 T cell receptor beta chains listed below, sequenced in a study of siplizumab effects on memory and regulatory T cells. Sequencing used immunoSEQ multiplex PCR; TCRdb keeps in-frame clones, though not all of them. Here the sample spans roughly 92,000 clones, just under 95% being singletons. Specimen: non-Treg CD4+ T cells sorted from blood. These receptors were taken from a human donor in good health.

The DNA of the CDR3 is TGTGCCAGCAGCTCCCCGGGGACAGGGGGCAATCAGCCCCAGCATTTT. Residues: CASSSPGTGGNQPQHF. This rearrangement joins TRBV7-8 to TRBJ1-5, with 10 nucleotides matching TRBD1. Germline V CDR1 and CDR2: SGHVS, FQNEAQ. J lost 2 bases, V lost 4 bases, and 5 bases had no gene match. The CDR3 runs to 16 residues.

The CDR3 region has the DNA TGCGCCAGCAGCTTGACGGCGGATAATGAGCAGTTCTTC. Protein product: CASSLTADNEQFF. The rearrangement joins TRBV5-1 to TRBJ2-1; no definite D call. V was cut by 1 base and J by 7 bases, with 9 bases left in between. The length of the CDR3 is 13 residues. The germline V gene encodes CDR1 SGHRS and CDR2 YFSETQ.

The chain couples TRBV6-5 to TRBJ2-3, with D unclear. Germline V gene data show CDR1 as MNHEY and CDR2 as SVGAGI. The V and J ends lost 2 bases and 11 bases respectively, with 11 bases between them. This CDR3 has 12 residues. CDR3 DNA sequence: TGTGCCAGCAGTTACGATAATTATAGGCAGTATTTT. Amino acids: CASSYDNYRQYF.

Here the CDR3 DNA reads TGTGCCAGCAGCTTTGCAGGGCACGGTGGCTACACCTTC. It is translated as CASSFAGHGGYTF. This chain links TRBV7-9 with TRBJ1-2; tentative D call: TRBD1 (5 bases). Trimming took 3 bases from V and 7 from J, leaving 12 bases between them. This CDR3 is 13 amino acids long. Germline CDR1 reads SEHNR; CDR2 reads FQNEAQ (reference sequence). The variable domain in full, completed from reference TRBV7-9 and TRBJ1-2, reads DTGVSQNPRHKITKRGQNVTFRCDPISEHNRLYWYRQTLGQGPEFLTYFQNEAQLEKSRLLSDRFSAERPKGSFSTLEIQRTEQGDSAMYLCASSFAGHGGYTFGSGTRLTVV.

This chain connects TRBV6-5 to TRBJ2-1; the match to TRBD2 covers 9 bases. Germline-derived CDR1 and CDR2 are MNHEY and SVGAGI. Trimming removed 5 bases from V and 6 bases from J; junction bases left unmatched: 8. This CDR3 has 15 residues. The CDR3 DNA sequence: TGTGCCAGCAGTCAAGATAGCGGGAGTTTCAATGAGCAGTTCTTC. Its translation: CASSQDSGSFNEQFF.

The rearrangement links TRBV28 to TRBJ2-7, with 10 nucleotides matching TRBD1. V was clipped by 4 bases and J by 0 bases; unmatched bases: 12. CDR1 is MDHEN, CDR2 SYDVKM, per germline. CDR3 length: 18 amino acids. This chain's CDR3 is CASSSFPGTGERSYEQYF. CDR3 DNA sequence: TGTGCCAGCAGTTCGTTTCCCGGGACAGGGGAACGCTCCTACGAGCAGTACTTC.

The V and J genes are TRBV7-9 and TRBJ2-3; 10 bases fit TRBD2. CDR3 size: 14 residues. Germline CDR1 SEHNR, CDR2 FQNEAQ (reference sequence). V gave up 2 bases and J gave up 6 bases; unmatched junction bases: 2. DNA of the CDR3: TGTGCCAGCAGCTTACGAGCGGGAGGGGATACGCAGTATTTT. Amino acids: CASSLRAGGDTQYF.

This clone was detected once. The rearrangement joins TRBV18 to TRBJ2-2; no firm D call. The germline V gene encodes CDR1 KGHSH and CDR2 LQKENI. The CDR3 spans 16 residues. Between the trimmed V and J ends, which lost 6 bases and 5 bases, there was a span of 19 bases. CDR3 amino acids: CASSHSFAAQTGELFF. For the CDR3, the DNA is TGTGCCAGCTCTCACTCGTTCGCTGCCCAAACCGGGGAGCTGTTTTTT.

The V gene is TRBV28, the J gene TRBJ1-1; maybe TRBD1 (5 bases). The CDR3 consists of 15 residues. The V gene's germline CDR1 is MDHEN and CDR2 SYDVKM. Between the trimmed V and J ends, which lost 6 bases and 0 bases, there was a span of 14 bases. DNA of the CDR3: TGTGCCAGCAGCCGCGGGGGAACTATGAACACTGAAGCTTTCTTT. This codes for CASSRGGTMNTEAFF.

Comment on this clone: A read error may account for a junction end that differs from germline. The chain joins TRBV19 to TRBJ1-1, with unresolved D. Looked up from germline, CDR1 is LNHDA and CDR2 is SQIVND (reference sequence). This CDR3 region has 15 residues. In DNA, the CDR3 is TGTGCCAGTAGTCCGACGGAATCTAGAGTGACTGCAGCTTTCTTT. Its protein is CASSPTESRVTAAFF.

In nucleotides, the CDR3 is TGTGCCAGCAGCTCAACTGTCGTGGGGTACAATGAGCAGTTCTTC. Protein product: CASSSTVVGYNEQFF. The rearrangement joins TRBV9 to TRBJ2-1; D call uncertain. The CDR3 runs to 15 residues. V was cut by 4 bases and J by 4 bases, with 15 bases left in between. Germline-derived CDR1 and CDR2 are SGDLS and YYNGEE. The full variable domain, with the rest looked up from reference TRBV9 and TRBJ2-1, is DSGVTQTPKHLITATGQRVTLRCSPRSGDLSVYWYQQSLDQGLQFLIQYYNGEERAKGNILERFSAQQFPDLHSELNLSSLELGDSALYFCASSSTVVGYNEQFFGPGTRLTVL.

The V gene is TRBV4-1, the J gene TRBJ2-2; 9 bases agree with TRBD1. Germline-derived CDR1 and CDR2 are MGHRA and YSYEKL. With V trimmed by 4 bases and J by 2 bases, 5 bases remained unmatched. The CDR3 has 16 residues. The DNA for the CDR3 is TGCGCCAGCAGCCCTGGGACAGGGACTAACACCGGGGAGCTGTTTTTT. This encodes CASSPGTGTNTGELFF.

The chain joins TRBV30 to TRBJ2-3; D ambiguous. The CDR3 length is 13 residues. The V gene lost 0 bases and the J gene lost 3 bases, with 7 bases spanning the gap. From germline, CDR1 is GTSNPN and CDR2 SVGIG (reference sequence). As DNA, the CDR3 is TGTGCCTGGAGTGTCAAGGGAACAGATACGCAGTATTTT. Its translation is CAWSVKGTDTQYF.

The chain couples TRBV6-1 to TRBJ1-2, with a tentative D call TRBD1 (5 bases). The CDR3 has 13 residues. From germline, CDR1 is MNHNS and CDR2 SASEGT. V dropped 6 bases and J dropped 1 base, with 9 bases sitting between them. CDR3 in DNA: TGTGCCAGCAGGCGACAGAGTAACTATGGCTACACCTTC. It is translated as CASRRQSNYGYTF.

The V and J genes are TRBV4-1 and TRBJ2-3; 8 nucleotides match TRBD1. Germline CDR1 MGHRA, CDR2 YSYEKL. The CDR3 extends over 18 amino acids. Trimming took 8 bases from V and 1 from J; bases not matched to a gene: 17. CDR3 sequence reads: CASSSRGGQGLGTDTQYF. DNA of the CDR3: TGCGCCAGCTCCAGCAGGGGAGGACAGGGACTCGGCACAGATACGCAGTATTTT.

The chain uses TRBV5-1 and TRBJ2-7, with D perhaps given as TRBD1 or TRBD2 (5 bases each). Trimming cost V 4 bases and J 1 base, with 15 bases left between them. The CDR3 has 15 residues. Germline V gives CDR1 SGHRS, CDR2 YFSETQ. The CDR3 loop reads CASSQPGRRSYEQYF. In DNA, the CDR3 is TGCGCCAGCAGCCAACCGGGACGAAGATCCTACGAGCAGTACTTC.

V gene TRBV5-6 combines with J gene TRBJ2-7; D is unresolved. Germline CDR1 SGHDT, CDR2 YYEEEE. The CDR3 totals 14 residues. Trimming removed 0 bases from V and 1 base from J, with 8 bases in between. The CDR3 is CASSLGQPSYEQYF. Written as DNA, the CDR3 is TGTGCCAGCAGCTTGGGTCAGCCGTCCTACGAGCAGTACTTC.

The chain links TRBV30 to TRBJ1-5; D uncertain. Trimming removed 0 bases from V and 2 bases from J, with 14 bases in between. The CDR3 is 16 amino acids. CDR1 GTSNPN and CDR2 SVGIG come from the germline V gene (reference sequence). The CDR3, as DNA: TGTGCCTGGAGTGTACCAAGATGGGTGGGCAATCAGCCCCAGCATTTT. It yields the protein CAWSVPRWVGNQPQHF.

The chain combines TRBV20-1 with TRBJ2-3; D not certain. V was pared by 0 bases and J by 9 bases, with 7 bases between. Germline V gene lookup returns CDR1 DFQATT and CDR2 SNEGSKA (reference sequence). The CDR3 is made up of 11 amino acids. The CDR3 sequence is CSARDRATQYF. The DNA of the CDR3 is TGCAGTGCTAGAGATCGGGCCACGCAGTATTTT.

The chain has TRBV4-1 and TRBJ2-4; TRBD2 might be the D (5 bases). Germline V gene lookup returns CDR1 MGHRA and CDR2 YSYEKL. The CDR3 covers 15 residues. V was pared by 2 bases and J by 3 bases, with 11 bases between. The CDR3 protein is CASSQLTTIKNIQYF. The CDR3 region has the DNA TGCGCCAGCAGCCAACTGACGACTATCAAAAACATTCAGTACTTC.